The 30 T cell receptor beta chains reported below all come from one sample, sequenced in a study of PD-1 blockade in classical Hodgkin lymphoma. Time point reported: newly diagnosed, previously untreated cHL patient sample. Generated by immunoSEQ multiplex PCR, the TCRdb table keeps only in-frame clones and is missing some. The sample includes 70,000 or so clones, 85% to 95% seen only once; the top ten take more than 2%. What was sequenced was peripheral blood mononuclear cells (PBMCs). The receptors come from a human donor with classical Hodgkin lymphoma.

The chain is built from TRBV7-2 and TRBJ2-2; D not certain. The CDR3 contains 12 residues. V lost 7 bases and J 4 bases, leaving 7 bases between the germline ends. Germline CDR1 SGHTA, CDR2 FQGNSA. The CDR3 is CASTRFTGELFF. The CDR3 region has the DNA TGTGCCAGCACCCGGTTCACCGGGGAGCTGTTTTTT.

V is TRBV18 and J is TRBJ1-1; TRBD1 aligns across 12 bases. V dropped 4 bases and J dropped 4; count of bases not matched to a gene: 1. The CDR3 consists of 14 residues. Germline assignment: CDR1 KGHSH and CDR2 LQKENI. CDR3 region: CASSRDRGRTEAFF. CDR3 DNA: TGTGCCAGCTCACGGGACAGGGGGCGCACTGAAGCTTTCTTT.

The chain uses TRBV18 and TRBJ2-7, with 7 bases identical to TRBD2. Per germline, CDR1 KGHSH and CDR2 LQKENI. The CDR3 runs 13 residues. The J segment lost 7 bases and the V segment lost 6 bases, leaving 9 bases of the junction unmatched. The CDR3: CASSPGLVGEQYF. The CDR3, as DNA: TGTGCCAGCTCCCCCGGACTAGTAGGTGAGCAGTACTTC.

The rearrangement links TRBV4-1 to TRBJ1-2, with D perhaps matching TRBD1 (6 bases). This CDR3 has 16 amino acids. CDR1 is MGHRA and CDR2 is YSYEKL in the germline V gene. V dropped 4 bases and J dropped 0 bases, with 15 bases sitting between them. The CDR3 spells CASSLQTGTSNYGYTF. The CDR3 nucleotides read TGCGCCAGCAGCCTACAGACAGGCACCTCTAACTATGGCTACACCTTC.

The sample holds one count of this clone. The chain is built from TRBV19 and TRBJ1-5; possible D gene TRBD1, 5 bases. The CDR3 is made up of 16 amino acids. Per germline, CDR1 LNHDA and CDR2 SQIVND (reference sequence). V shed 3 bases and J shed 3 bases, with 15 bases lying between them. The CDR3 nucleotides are TGTGCCAGTAGTATGTCCGGCTTGGGGCTCAATCAGCCCCAGCATTTT. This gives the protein CASSMSGLGLNQPQHF.

In DNA, the CDR3 is TGTGCCAGCAGCACCTCGCCACTCGGACAGGGGGCGGCGGACACCGGGGAGCTGTTTTTT. The encoded protein is CASSTSPLGQGAADTGELFF. The chain combines TRBV6-4 with TRBJ2-2, with 11 bases lining up with TRBD1. The V gene end was trimmed by 6 bases and the J gene end by 3 bases; junction bases not matched to a gene: 18. CDR1 and CDR2 from the germline V gene are MRHNA and SNTAGT. The CDR3 sequence is 20 residues long.

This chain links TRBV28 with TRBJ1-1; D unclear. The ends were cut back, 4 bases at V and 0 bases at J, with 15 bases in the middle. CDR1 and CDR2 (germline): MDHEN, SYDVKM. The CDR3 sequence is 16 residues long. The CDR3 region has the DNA TGTGCCAGCAGTTCGCCAGTCCTCCGCGTGAACACTGAAGCTTTCTTT. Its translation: CASSSPVLRVNTEAFF.

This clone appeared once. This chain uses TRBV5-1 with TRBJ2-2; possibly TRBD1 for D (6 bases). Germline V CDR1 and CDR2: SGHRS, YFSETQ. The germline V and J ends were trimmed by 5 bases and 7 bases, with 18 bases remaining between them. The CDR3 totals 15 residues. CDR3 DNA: TGCGCCAGCAGTCCCTCTGGGGGCGATGGCGGGGAGCTGTTTTTT. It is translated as CASSPSGGDGGELFF.

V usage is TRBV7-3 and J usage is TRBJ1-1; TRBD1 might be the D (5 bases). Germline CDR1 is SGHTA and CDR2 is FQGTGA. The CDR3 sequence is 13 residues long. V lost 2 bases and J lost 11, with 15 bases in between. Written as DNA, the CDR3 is TGTGCCAGCAGCTTAGGCAGGGAGGCGACGGCTTTCTTT. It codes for CASSLGREATAFF.

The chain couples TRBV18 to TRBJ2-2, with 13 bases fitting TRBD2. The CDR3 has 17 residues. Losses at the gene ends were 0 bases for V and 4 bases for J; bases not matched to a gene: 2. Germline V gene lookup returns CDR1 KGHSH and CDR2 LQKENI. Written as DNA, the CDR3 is TGTGCCAGCTCACCACCCGGACTAGCGGGGGTCACCGGGGAGCTGTTTTTT. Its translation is CASSPPGLAGVTGELFF.

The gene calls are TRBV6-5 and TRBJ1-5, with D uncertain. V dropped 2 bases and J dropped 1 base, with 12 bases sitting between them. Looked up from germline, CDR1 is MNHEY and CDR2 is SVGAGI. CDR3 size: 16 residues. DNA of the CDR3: TGTGCCAGCAGTTACCAACCGCTCGGGAGCAATCAGCCCCAGCATTTT. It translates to CASSYQPLGSNQPQHF.

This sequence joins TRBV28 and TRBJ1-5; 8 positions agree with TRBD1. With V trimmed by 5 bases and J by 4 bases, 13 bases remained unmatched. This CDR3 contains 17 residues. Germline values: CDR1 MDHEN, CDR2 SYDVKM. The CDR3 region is CASSLISRTGLNQPQHF. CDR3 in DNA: TGTGCCAGCAGTCTTATTAGTCGGACAGGGCTAAATCAGCCCCAGCATTTT.

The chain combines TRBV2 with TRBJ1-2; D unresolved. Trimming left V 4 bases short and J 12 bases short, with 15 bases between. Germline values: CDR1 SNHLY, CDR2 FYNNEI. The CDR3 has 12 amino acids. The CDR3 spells CASSVRTFGDTF. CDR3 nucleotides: TGTGCCAGCAGTGTCCGGACTTTTGGGGACACCTTC.

CDR3 bases: TGTGCCAGCAGCTTAGTTTCGGACAGGGAGGAGCAGTTCTTC. Translation: CASSLVSDREEQFF. The rearrangement links TRBV7-9 to TRBJ2-1, with 8 bases aligning to TRBD1. CDR3 size: 14 residues. Germline CDR1 and CDR2: SEHNR and FQNEAQ (reference sequence). Unmatched junction bases numbered 6, after V lost 1 base and J lost 10 bases.

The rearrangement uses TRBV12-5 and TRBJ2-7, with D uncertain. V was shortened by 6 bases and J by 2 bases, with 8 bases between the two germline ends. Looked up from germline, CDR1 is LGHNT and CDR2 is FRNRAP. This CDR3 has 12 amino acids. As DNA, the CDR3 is TGTGCTAGTGGCCCGGTTCCCTACGAGCAGTACTTC. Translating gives CASGPVPYEQYF.

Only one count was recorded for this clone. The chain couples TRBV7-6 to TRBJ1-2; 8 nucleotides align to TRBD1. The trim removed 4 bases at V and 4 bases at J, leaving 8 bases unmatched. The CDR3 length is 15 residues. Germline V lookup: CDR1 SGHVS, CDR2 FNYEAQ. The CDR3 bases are TGTGCCAGCAGCTCCGGACAGGGAAGCAGCTATGGCTACACCTTC. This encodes CASSSGQGSSYGYTF. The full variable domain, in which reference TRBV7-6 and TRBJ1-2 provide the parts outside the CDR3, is GAGVSQSPRYKVTKRGQDVALRCDPISGHVSLYWYRQALGQGPEFLTYFNYEAQQDKSGLPNDRFSAERPEGSISTLTIQRTEQRDSAMYRCASSSGQGSSYGYTFGSGTRLTVV.

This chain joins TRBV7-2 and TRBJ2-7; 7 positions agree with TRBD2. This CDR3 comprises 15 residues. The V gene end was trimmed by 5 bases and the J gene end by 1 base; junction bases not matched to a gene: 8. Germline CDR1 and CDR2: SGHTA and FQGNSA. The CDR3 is CASSPVGTNSYEQYF. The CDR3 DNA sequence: TGTGCCAGCAGCCCAGTCGGGACTAATTCCTACGAGCAGTACTTC.

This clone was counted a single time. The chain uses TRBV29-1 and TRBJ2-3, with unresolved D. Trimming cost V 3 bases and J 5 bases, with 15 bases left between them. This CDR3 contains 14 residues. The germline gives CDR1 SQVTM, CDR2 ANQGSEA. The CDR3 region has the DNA TGCAGCGTTGATAAACAAGGGCGCCGAGATACGCAGTATTTT. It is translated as CSVDKQGRRDTQYF.

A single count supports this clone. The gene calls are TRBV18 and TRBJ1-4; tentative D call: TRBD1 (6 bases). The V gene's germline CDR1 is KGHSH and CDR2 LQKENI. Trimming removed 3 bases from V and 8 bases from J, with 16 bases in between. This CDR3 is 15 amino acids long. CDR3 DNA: TGTGCCAGCTCACCTAACAGGGAAGTGGGGGAAAAACTGTTTTTT. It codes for CASSPNREVGEKLFF. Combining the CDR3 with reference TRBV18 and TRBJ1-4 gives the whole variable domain NAGVMQNPRHLVRRRGQEARLRCSPMKGHSHVYWYRQLPEEGLKFMVYLQKENIIDESGMPKERFSAEFPKEGPSILRIQQVVRGDSAAYFCASSPNREVGEKLFFGSGTQLSVL.

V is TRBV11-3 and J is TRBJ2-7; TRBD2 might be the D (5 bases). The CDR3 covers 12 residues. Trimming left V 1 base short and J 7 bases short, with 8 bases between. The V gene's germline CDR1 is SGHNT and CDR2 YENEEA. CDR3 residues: CASSLVPGEQYF. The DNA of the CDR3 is TGTGCCAGCAGCTTAGTTCCGGGGGAGCAGTACTTC.

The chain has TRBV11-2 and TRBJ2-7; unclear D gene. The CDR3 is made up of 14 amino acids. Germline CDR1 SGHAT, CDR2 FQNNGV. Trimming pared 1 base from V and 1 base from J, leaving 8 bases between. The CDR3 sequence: CASSLVGWSYEQYF. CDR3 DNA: TGTGCCAGCAGCTTAGTGGGGTGGTCCTACGAGCAGTACTTC.

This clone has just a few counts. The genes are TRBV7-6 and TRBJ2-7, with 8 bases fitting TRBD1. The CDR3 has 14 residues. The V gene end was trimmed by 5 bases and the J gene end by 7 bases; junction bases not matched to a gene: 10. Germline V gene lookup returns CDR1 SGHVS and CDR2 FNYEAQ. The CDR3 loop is CASSTGQGRGEQYF. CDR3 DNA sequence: TGTGCCAGCAGCACCGGACAGGGCCGGGGGGAGCAGTACTTC.

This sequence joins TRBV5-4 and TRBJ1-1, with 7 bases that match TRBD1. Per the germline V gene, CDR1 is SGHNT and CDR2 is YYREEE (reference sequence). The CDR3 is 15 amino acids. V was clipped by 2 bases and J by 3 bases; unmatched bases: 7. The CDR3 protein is CASSFGGQDDTEAFF. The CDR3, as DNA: TGTGCCAGCAGCTTCGGAGGACAGGACGACACTGAAGCTTTCTTT.

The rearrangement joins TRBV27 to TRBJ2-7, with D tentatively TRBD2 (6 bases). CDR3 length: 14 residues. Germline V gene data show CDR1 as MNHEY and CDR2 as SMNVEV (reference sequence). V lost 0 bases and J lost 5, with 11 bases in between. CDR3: CASSLSRWGDEQYF. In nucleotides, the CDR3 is TGTGCCAGCAGTTTATCCAGGTGGGGGGACGAGCAGTACTTC.

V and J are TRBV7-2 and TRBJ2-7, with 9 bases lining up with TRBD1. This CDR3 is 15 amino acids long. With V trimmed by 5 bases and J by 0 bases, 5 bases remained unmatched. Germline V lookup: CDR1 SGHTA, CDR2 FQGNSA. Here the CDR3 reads CASSLSGQGSYEQYF. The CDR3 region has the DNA TGTGCCAGCAGCCTCTCGGGACAGGGCTCCTACGAGCAGTACTTC.

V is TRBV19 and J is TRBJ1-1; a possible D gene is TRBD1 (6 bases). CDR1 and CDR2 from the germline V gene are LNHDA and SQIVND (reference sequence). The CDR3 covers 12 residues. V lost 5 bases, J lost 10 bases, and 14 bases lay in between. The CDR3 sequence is CASSGGRSIAFF. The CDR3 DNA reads TGTGCCAGTAGTGGGGGCAGGTCCATAGCTTTCTTT.

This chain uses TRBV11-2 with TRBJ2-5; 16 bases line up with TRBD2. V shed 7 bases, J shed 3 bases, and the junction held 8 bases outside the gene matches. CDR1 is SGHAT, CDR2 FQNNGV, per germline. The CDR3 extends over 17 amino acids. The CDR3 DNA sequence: TGTGCCAGCACCGGGACTAGCGGGAGGGGTTCAGAAGAGACCCAGTACTTC. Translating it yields CASTGTSGRGSEETQYF.

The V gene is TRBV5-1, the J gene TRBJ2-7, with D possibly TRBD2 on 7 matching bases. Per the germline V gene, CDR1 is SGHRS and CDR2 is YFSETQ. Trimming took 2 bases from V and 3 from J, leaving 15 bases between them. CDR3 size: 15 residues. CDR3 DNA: TGCGCCAGCAGCTTTGAGGGGGGGCCCCTCTACGAGCAGTACTTC. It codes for CASSFEGGPLYEQYF.

The CDR3 DNA is TGTGCCAGCTCCTACCCCCGGGGTAACACTGAAGCTTTCTTT. Translated: CASSYPRGNTEAFF. The chain carries TRBV7-2 and TRBJ1-1; D is undetermined. The CDR3 is 14 residues long. V was cut by 8 bases and J by 2 bases, with 15 bases left in between. Germline CDR1 SGHTA, CDR2 FQGNSA.

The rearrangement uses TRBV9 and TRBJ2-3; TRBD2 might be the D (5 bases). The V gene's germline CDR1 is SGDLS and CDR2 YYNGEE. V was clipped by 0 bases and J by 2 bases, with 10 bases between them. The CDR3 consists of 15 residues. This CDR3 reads CASSVEGADTDTQYF. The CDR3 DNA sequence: TGTGCCAGCAGCGTAGAAGGAGCGGACACAGATACGCAGTATTTT.